This T cell receptor beta chain derives from a study of OX40 agonist ivuxolimab in advanced cancers. In the study overall: A male proportion of about 84% was recorded, with mean age around 55 years and range about 23 to 90.

Individuals having autoimmune disease history or systemic immunosuppression were not enrolled. General study results and limits: Low normalized clonal expansion also occurred in some nonresponding patients. At doses 0.1 to 3.0 mg/kg, CD4+ and CD8+ clones expanded.

This clone occurred a few times. Antigen unknown. The repertoire was sequenced with immunoSEQ multiplex PCR; TCRdb's copy has only in-frame clones and lacks some. The profile shows 30,000 or so clones, roughly nine tenths of them singletons. V dropped 6 bases and J dropped 0 bases, with 14 bases sitting between them. This CDR3 has 15 residues. Germline V lookup: CDR1 MNHEY, CDR2 SVGAGI. The sample here was CD4+ or CD8+ T cells sorted from blood, taken in a trial of the OX40 agonist ivuxolimab. This chain uses TRBV6-5 with TRBJ1-1, with a tentative D call TRBD1 (5 bases). The sequence was collected from an adult with an advanced solid tumor such as melanoma, head and neck, liver or kidney cancer. The CDR3 loop reads CASSFMGRMNTEAFF. The CDR3 nucleotides read TGTGCCAGCAGCTTTATGGGACGGATGAACACTGAAGCTTTCTTT.